These 15 T cell receptor beta chains were all obtained from the same sample, sequenced in a study of T-cell reconstitution after alpha-beta-depleted transplantation in children. For TCRbeta, the library was prepared with unique molecular identifiers. TCRdb independently ran MiXCR on the PCR reads; one entry per CDR3 protein. The repertoire has roughly 280,000 distinct CDR3 sequences, roughly 10% of them found once; the top ten carry less than 25%. Specimen: peripheral blood, collected 180 days after TCRalphabeta/CD19-depleted stem cell transplant. The receptors stem from a male patient between 2 and 10 years old who had a stem cell transplant for chronic granulomatous disease, so the T cells may come from the graft donor.

Many counts were recorded for this clonotype. The chain combines TRBV12-3 or TRBV12-4 with TRBJ2-4, with a tentative D call TRBD2 (5 bases). Trimming took off 2 bases at V and 8 bases at J, with 10 bases between the two ends. There are 13 residues in the CDR3. The CDR3 DNA reads as TGTGCCAGCAGTTTACAGGTCGGGGACATTCAGTACTTC. Translating it yields CASSLQVGDIQYF.

Ten or more counts support this clonotype. This sequence joins TRBV6-5 and TRBJ2-1; possibly TRBD1 for D (5 bases). The germline V gene has CDR1 MNHEY and CDR2 SVGAGI. The CDR3 spans 13 residues. V was clipped by 4 bases and J by 8 bases, with 12 bases between them. In DNA, the CDR3 is TGTGCCAGCAGTTGGTCCAGGGTTCATGAGCAGTTCTTC. Its protein product is CASSWSRVHEQFF.

The V call is TRBV25-1, the J call TRBJ2-4; no firm D call. The V and J ends lost 6 bases and 7 bases respectively, with 7 bases between them. This CDR3 region has 11 residues. Germline V lookup: CDR1 MGHDK, CDR2 SYGVNS. CDR3 region: CASRDGNIQYF. CDR3 nucleotide sequence: TGTGCCAGCAGGGATGGGAACATTCAGTACTTC.

The sample holds many counts of this clonotype. The V gene is TRBV27, the J gene TRBJ1-6, with 7 bases identical to TRBD1. V dropped 6 bases and J dropped 7; count of bases not matched to a gene: 9. Germline V gives CDR1 MNHEY, CDR2 SMNVEV (reference sequence). The CDR3 contains 15 residues. CDR3 DNA: TGTGCCAGCAGACAGGGGCCAGCTTCCAATTCACCCCTCCACTTT. It translates to CASRQGPASNSPLHF.

The sample holds many counts of this clonotype. This sequence joins TRBV24-1 and TRBJ1-5, with D unresolved. From germline, CDR1 is KGHDR and CDR2 SFDVKD. V lost 2 bases and J lost 5, with 12 bases in between. The CDR3 covers 15 residues. The CDR3 protein is CATSDSSVRDQPQHF. In DNA, the CDR3 is TGTGCCACCAGTGATTCGTCAGTAAGGGATCAGCCCCAGCATTTT.

This clonotype was observed at least ten times. The CDR3 reads CASSQVNGELFF. Here the CDR3 DNA reads TGTGCCAGCAGCCAAGTGAACGGGGAGCTGTTTTTT. The genes are TRBV3-1 and TRBJ2-2; D not certain. Germline V gene lookup returns CDR1 LGHDT and CDR2 YNNKEL (reference sequence). The V and J ends lost 1 base and 7 bases respectively, with 4 bases between them. CDR3 size: 12 residues.

V and J are TRBV10-3 and TRBJ1-1; 7 positions agree with TRBD1. This CDR3 is built from 17 residues. J gave up 1 base and V 3 bases, and 11 bases lay outside the gene matches. The germline gives CDR1 ENHRY, CDR2 SYGVKD. CDR3 nucleotide sequence: TGTGCCATCAGTGAACGGCAGGGGGTCGCTCCGAACACTGAAGCTTTCTTT. Amino acid sequence: CAISERQGVAPNTEAFF.

This clonotype was seen a single time. Just one base apart from a much larger clone, this may be a read error. This chain joins TRBV27 and TRBJ2-7; TRBD1 matches 8 bases. This CDR3 contains 14 residues. Germline V gene lookup returns CDR1 MNHEY and CDR2 SMNVEV (reference sequence). For the CDR3, the DNA is TGTGCCGGCAGCCAGGGGGCCTTCCTCTACGAGCAGTACTTC. Protein: CAGSQGAFLYEQYF.

Many counts were recorded for this clonotype. The chain combines TRBV18 with TRBJ2-3, with a weak D call TRBD1 (6 bases). The germline CDR1 and CDR2 sequences are KGHSH and LQKENI. The CDR3 totals 16 residues. V lost 4 bases to trimming and J lost 4 bases, with 18 bases between them. CDR3 sequence: CASSRTSGAPSDTQYF. CDR3 coding DNA: TGTGCCAGCTCACGAACTTCAGGGGCCCCTTCAGATACGCAGTATTTT.

This clonotype was seen at least ten times. The chain has TRBV20-1 and TRBJ2-5; 8 nucleotides align to TRBD1. V trimming: 4 bases; J trimming: 2 bases; junction bases outside the gene matches: 12. This CDR3 has 16 amino acids. The germline V gene has CDR1 DFQATT and CDR2 SNEGSKA (reference sequence). CDR3 region: CSANRGSARYQETQYF. CDR3 bases: TGCAGTGCTAACAGGGGGTCAGCCCGGTATCAAGAGACCCAGTACTTC.

At least ten counts were recorded for this clonotype. The rearrangement joins TRBV7-8 to TRBJ2-1, with 12 bases aligning to TRBD2. Germline V gene data show CDR1 as SGHVS and CDR2 as FQNEAQ. The CDR3 length is 18 residues. J gave up 9 bases and V 3 bases, and 15 bases lay outside the gene matches. The CDR3 DNA follows: TGTGCCAGCAGCTTTCGAGGGCGGGCTAGCGGGGGGGCCGCTGAGCAGTTCTTC. It encodes CASSFRGRASGGAAEQFF.

In this sample, this clonotype turned up many times. This chain links TRBV7-2 with TRBJ2-7; D might be TRBD1 (5 bases). Trimming removed 4 bases at V and 5 bases at J, with 12 bases between. CDR1 is SGHTA, CDR2 FQGNSA, per germline. The CDR3 runs to 13 residues. This chain's CDR3 is CASSSGQFNEQYF. CDR3 coding DNA: TGTGCCAGCAGCTCTGGACAATTCAACGAGCAGTACTTC.

As regards this clonotype: A much more abundant neighbour one base away suggests this may be a read error. This rearrangement joins TRBV20-1 to TRBJ1-2; the match to TRBD1 covers 8 bases. Germline CDR1 and CDR2: DFQATT and SNEGSKA (reference sequence). The CDR3 covers 12 residues. DNA of the CDR3: TGCATTGCCCCGGACAGGGCGTATGGCTACACCTTC. This codes for CIAPDRAYGYTF.

This clonotype has ten or more counts. The genes are TRBV28 and TRBJ1-2; D is possibly TRBD1 (6 bases). Deletions cut 6 bases from V and 8 bases from J, with 16 bases between. Germline V lookup: CDR1 MDHEN, CDR2 SYDVKM. The CDR3 is made up of 13 amino acids. CDR3 in DNA: TGTGCCAGCAGCCAAGGGACGGGACAAGGCTACACCTTC. Amino acids: CASSQGTGQGYTF.

This clonotype came up many times. The rearrangement joins TRBV18 to TRBJ2-7; TRBD2 matches 10 bases. Trimming removed 3 bases from V and 2 bases from J; junction bases left unmatched: 10. The V gene's germline CDR1 is KGHSH and CDR2 LQKENI. This CDR3 is 17 amino acids long. This CDR3 is CASSPRPTSGPTYEQYF. CDR3 in DNA: TGTGCCAGCTCACCCCGACCGACTAGCGGGCCTACCTACGAGCAGTACTTC.